A few counts support the clone carrying this T cell receptor beta chain. The sample is drawn from a study of blood T cell repertoires in COVID-19. TCRdb's table, derived via immunoSEQ multiplex PCR, lists solely in-frame clones and lacks some. The sample lists under 250,000 clones, around 90% seen once, with over 1.1% in the top ten. The sample was peripheral blood. The sequence was collected from an elderly man with acute or convalescent COVID-19.

This chain's CDR3 is CASSRDRGYGYTF. DNA of the CDR3: TGTGCCAGCAGCCGGGACAGGGGTTATGGCTACACCTTC. The rearrangement uses TRBV5-6 and TRBJ1-2, with 10 bases matching TRBD1. V was clipped by 4 bases and J by 5 bases; unmatched bases: 2. In germline, CDR1 is SGHDT, CDR2 YYEEEE. CDR3 length equals 13 residues.